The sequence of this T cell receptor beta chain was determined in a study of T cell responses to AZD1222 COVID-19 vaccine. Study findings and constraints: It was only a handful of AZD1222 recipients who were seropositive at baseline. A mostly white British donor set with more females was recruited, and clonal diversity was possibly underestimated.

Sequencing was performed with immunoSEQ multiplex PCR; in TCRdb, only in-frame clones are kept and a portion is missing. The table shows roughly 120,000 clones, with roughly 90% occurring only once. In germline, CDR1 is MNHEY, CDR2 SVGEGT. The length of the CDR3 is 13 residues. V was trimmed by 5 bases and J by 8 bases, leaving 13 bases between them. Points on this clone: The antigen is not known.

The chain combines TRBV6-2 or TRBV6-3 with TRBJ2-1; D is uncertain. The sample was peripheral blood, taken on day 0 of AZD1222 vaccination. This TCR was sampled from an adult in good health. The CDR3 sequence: CASSPSRRHEQFF. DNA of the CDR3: TGTGCCAGCAGTCCCTCGAGGCGGCATGAGCAGTTCTTC.